This passage covers 27 T cell receptor beta chains from one sample sequenced in a study of molecular identifiers for immune sequencing clone quantification. TCRdb called the PCR reads again in MiXCR, with one record for every CDR3 protein. This table has around 86,000 distinct CDR3 sequences, 15% to 20% appearing once. The sequenced sample consisted of naive CD8+ T cells from blood, with Jurkat cell RNA spiked in. Subset given: FACS-sorted CD8+CD4-CCR7+CD45RA+ naive T cells. The receptors stem from a human donor in good health. Some libraries in this study had Jurkat cell RNA spiked in.

This clonotype was counted many times. This rearrangement joins TRBV27 to TRBJ2-7, with D perhaps matching TRBD1 or TRBD2 (5 bases each). Trimming stripped 6 bases from V and 2 bases from J, with 11 bases between. Germline V CDR1 and CDR2: MNHEY, SMNVEV (reference sequence). The CDR3 loop spans 13 amino acids. In DNA form, the CDR3 reads TGTGCCAGCAGACCGGGGCAAACCTACGAGCAGTACTTC. This codes for CASRPGQTYEQYF.

This clonotype has more than one count but fewer than ten. With a much larger clone just one base away, this may be a read error. V usage is TRBV4-1 and J usage is TRBJ2-1, with TRBD2 matching 8 bases. V gave up 4 bases and J gave up 10 bases; unmatched junction bases: 6. This CDR3 is 13 amino acids long. The germline gives CDR1 MGHRA, CDR2 YSYEKL. This chain's CDR3 is CASSPSGSQEQFF. In DNA form, the CDR3 reads TGCGCCAGCAGCCCGAGCGGGAGCCAGGAGCAGTTCTTC.

At least ten counts were recorded for this clonotype. The chain recombines TRBV4-1 with TRBJ2-3, with 10 nucleotides matching TRBD1. From germline, CDR1 is MGHRA and CDR2 YSYEKL. There are 17 residues in the CDR3. The junction had 6 bases not matched to a gene; V was cut back by 0 bases and J by 3 bases. The chain's CDR3 is CASSQDRTGGRTDTQYF. The CDR3 coding sequence is TGCGCCAGCAGCCAAGATCGGACAGGGGGTAGGACAGATACGCAGTATTTT.

This rearrangement joins TRBV4-1 to TRBJ1-6; no reliable D call. This CDR3 comprises 12 residues. Looked up from germline, CDR1 is MGHRA and CDR2 is YSYEKL. Trimming took 6 bases from V and 8 from J, leaving 8 bases between them. The CDR3 loop is CASRTADSPLHF. For the CDR3, the DNA is TGCGCCAGCAGAACAGCCGATTCACCCCTCCACTTT.

This clonotype occurred many times. The CDR3 here is CASSISAGFNSPLHF. The CDR3 DNA reads TGTGCCAGTAGTATATCGGCGGGATTCAATTCACCCCTCCACTTT. This sequence joins TRBV19 and TRBJ1-6; D unclear. V lost 2 bases to trimming and J lost 7 bases, with 12 bases between them. CDR1 LNHDA and CDR2 SQIVND come from the germline V gene (reference sequence). This CDR3 comprises 15 residues. Complete variable domain (other parts from reference TRBV19 and TRBJ1-6): DGGITQSPKYLFRKEGQNVTLSCEQNLNHDAMYWYRQDPGQGLRLIYYSQIVNDFQKGDIAEGYSVSREKKESFPLTVTSAQKNPTAFYLCASSISAGFNSPLHFGNGTRLTVT.

This clonotype was picked up many times. This chain connects TRBV24-1 to TRBJ1-5; 8 bases agree with TRBD1. V shed 1 base and J 3 bases; nucleotides not matched to a gene: 7. CDR3 length: 17 residues. Looked up from germline, CDR1 is KGHDR and CDR2 is SFDVKD. The CDR3 here is CATSDFTGGSYNQPQHF. The CDR3 bases are TGTGCCACCAGTGATTTCACAGGGGGAAGCTACAATCAGCCCCAGCATTTT.

This clonotype occurred many times. The chain uses TRBV14 and TRBJ2-7; D remains unclear. The CDR3 covers 13 residues. Germline V gene data show CDR1 as SGHDN and CDR2 as FVKESK. The V and J ends lost 4 bases and 0 bases respectively, with 7 bases between them. The CDR3 spells CASSPLVSYEQYF. Here the CDR3 DNA reads TGTGCCAGCAGCCCCTTAGTCTCCTACGAGCAGTACTTC.

This clonotype was detected only once. Mismatch with germline at one junction end may stem from a read error. The chain joins TRBV3-1 to TRBJ2-2, with 7 nucleotides matching TRBD1. This CDR3 has 18 residues. Germline lookup yields CDR1 LGHDT and CDR2 YNNKEL (reference sequence). The CDR3, as DNA: TGTGCCAGCAGCCAAGAGAGGGGGCTAACTTCGGGCCCCGGGGAGCAGTTTTTT. Encoded protein: CASSQERGLTSGPGEQFF. Variable domain in full (rest from reference TRBV3-1 and TRBJ2-2): DTAVSQTPKYLVTQMGNDKSIKCEQNLGHDTMYWYKQDSKKFLKIMFSYNNKELIINETVPNRFSPKSPDKAHLNLHINSLELGDSAVYFCASSQERGLTSGPGEQFFGEGSRLTVL.

Notes on this clonotype: A read error is possible here, since a much larger clone lies one base away. This rearrangement joins TRBV27 to TRBJ2-7; no clear D gene. Germline CDR1 reads MNHEY; CDR2 reads SMNVEV (reference sequence). CDR3 length: 13 amino acids. The DNA for the CDR3 is TGTGCCCGCAGTTCCCGCCCCGTCTACGAGCAGTACTTC. It yields the protein CARSSRPVYEQYF.

There are many counts of this clonotype. V is TRBV27 and J is TRBJ2-7; 9 bases match TRBD2. Trimming took 1 base from V and 7 from J; bases not matched to a gene: 8. The CDR3 runs 15 residues. Germline V CDR1 and CDR2: MNHEY, SMNVEV (reference sequence). The CDR3 reads CASSLLVAGVYEQYF. The CDR3 DNA is TGTGCCAGCAGTTTATTGGTAGCGGGAGTTTATGAGCAGTACTTC.

This clonotype was recorded many times. The V call is TRBV12-3 or TRBV12-4, the J call TRBJ1-2, with D hard to call. The V gene lost 8 bases and the J gene lost 0 bases, with 13 bases spanning the gap. The CDR3 length is 14 residues. CDR3: CASGRDPPNYGYTF. CDR3 sequence (DNA): TGTGCCAGCGGCCGGGATCCGCCTAACTATGGCTACACCTTC.

This clonotype was observed at least ten times. The V call is TRBV7-9, the J call TRBJ2-5; weak D call: TRBD1 (6 bases). Germline V CDR1 and CDR2: SEHNR, FQNEAQ (reference sequence). Trimming removed 2 bases at V and 2 bases at J, with 21 bases between. This CDR3 has 18 residues. The DNA for the CDR3 is TGTGCCAGCAGCTTATTGGTTCTCATGGGCGGACAGCAAGAGACCCAGTACTTC. This gives the protein CASSLLVLMGGQQETQYF.

In its sample, this clonotype was seen a few times. At one of its ends the junction is not consistent with the germline gene, which may arise from a read error. The rearrangement links TRBV6-1 to TRBJ2-7; TRBD2 might be the D (5 bases). Germline V gives CDR1 MNHNS, CDR2 SASEGT. This CDR3 comprises 16 residues. The CDR3 protein is CASSEDRRARSYGQYF. The CDR3 coding sequence is TGTGCCAGCAGTGAAGATCGGCGGGCGAGATCCTACGGGCAGTACTTC.

In this sample, this clonotype turned up once. Compared with germline, one end of the junction differs, possibly owing to a read error. The chain recombines TRBV19 with TRBJ2-1; D unclear. Germline-derived CDR1 and CDR2 are LNHDA and SQIVND (reference sequence). The CDR3 consists of 15 residues. The chain's CDR3 is CASSIVGQVQSEQFF. In DNA, the CDR3 is TGTGCCAGCAGTATAGTTGGCCAGGTCCAAAGTGAGCAGTTCTTC.

Of note for this clonotype: A much larger clone differs by one base, so this may be a read error. The rearrangement uses TRBV5-1 and TRBJ2-2; D uncertain. This CDR3 is 14 amino acids long. The germline CDR1 and CDR2 sequences are SGHRS and YFSETQ. The V and J ends lost 9 bases and 0 bases respectively, with 12 bases between them. The CDR3 reads CAIRSRANTGELFF. As DNA, the CDR3 is TGCGCCATCCGCTCCCGCGCGAACACCGGGGAGCTGTTTTTT.

There are many counts of this clonotype. The chain uses TRBV7-9 and TRBJ1-3, with D uncertain. Germline CDR1 is SEHNR and CDR2 is FQNEAQ (reference sequence). CDR3 size: 14 residues. V gave up 3 bases and J gave up 0 bases, with 6 bases separating them. The CDR3 here is CASSFAVSGNTIYF. Here the CDR3 DNA reads TGTGCCAGCAGCTTTGCAGTCTCTGGAAACACCATATATTTT. Full variable domain (outside the CDR3, taken from reference TRBV7-9 and TRBJ1-3): DTGVSQNPRHKITKRGQNVTFRCDPISEHNRLYWYRQTLGQGPEFLTYFQNEAQLEKSRLLSDRFSAERPKGSFSTLEIQRTEQGDSAMYLCASSFAVSGNTIYFGEGSWLTVV.

Many counts were recorded for this clonotype. The chain has TRBV19 and TRBJ1-1; D uncertain. Germline CDR1 LNHDA, CDR2 SQIVND (reference sequence). This CDR3 spans 15 amino acids. V was trimmed by 7 bases and J by 4 bases, leaving 19 bases between them. DNA of the CDR3: TGTGCCAGTAATTGGGGAGAGTCCGAATTCACTGAAGCTTTCTTT. It specifies CASNWGESEFTEAFF.

This clonotype was seen at least ten times. The CDR3 loop is CASSSGTVSGNTIYF. The CDR3 bases are TGTGCCAGCAGTTCCGGGACAGTCTCTGGAAACACCATATATTTT. V gene TRBV27 combines with J gene TRBJ1-3; TRBD1 aligns across 7 bases. The CDR3 is made up of 15 amino acids. Germline V gene data show CDR1 as MNHEY and CDR2 as SMNVEV (reference sequence). J was trimmed by 0 bases and V by 4 bases; bases with no gene match: 3.

This clonotype occurred many times. The chain joins TRBV30 to TRBJ2-1, with D unresolved. V lost 1 base, J lost 5 bases, and 0 bases lay in between. This CDR3 has 10 amino acids. In germline, CDR1 is GTSNPN, CDR2 SVGIG (reference sequence). The DNA for the CDR3 is TGTGCCTGGAGTGACAATGAGCAGTTCTTC. Encoded protein: CAWSDNEQFF. The variable domain in full, with the rest retrieved from reference TRBV30 and TRBJ2-1, is SQTIHQWPATLVQPVGSPLSLECTVEGTSNPNLYWYRQAAGRGLQLLFYSVGIGQISSEVPQNLSASRPQDRQFILSSKKLLLSDSGFYLCAWSDNEQFFGPGTRLTVL.

This clonotype showed up many times. The chain is built from TRBV4-1 and TRBJ2-7; 9 bases fit TRBD1. This CDR3 region has 15 residues. The V gene's germline CDR1 is MGHRA and CDR2 YSYEKL. V lost 3 bases, J lost 3 bases, and 6 bases stayed unmatched. CDR3 sequence reads: CASSQEDRGVYEQYF. The CDR3 DNA follows: TGCGCCAGCAGCCAGGAGGACAGGGGTGTCTACGAGCAGTACTTC.

To note about this clonotype: A read error may produce the germline difference seen at one junction end. J is TRBJ2-1 and V is TRBV11-2, with 7 nucleotides matching TRBD1. The germline V gene encodes CDR1 SGHAT and CDR2 FQNNGV. The CDR3 is made up of 17 amino acids. CDR3 bases: TGTGCCAGCAGCTTAGTCAATTTAGGACAGGCCTACAATGAGCAGCTCTTC. This gives the protein CASSLVNLGQAYNEQLF.

The chain joins TRBV21-1 to TRBJ1-1; the table assigns TRBD1, which was not confirmed against the DNA. TRBV21-1 is assigned pseudogene status. The CDR3 sequence is 13 residues long. This CDR3 reads CASSLKQGTEAFF. CDR3 in DNA: TGTGCCAGCAGCTTAAAACAGGGTACTGAAGCTTTCTTT.

This clonotype has at least ten counts. The genes are TRBV20-1 and TRBJ2-3; D may be TRBD1 (6 bases). Germline V lookup: CDR1 DFQATT, CDR2 SNEGSKA (reference sequence). Deletions cut 6 bases from V and 0 bases from J, with 16 bases between. The CDR3 has 15 amino acids. CDR3 protein: CSAPAWDKSTDTQYF. CDR3 sequence (DNA): TGCAGTGCGCCTGCGTGGGACAAGAGCACAGATACGCAGTATTTT.

This chain connects TRBV6-2 or TRBV6-3 to TRBJ2-2, with 14 bases matching TRBD2. Germline CDR1 MNHEY, CDR2 SVGEGT. Losses at the gene ends were 2 bases for V and 4 bases for J; bases not matched to a gene: 9. The CDR3 runs 19 residues. CDR3 nucleotide sequence: TGTGCCAGCAGTTACCAAACCAGAGGGACTAGCGGGAGCACCGGGGAGCTGTTTTTT. It encodes CASSYQTRGTSGSTGELFF.

In its sample, this clonotype was seen many times. The chain recombines TRBV19 with TRBJ2-1, with a possible D match to TRBD2 (6 bases). The CDR3 contains 15 residues. Germline V gene data show CDR1 as LNHDA and CDR2 as SQIVND (reference sequence). The ends were cut back, 4 bases at V and 0 bases at J, with 10 bases in the middle. CDR3 residues: CASSTGAHSYNEQFF. CDR3 sequence (DNA): TGTGCCAGTAGTACGGGAGCGCACTCCTACAATGAGCAGTTCTTC. Variable domain in full (rest from reference TRBV19 and TRBJ2-1): DGGITQSPKYLFRKEGQNVTLSCEQNLNHDAMYWYRQDPGQGLRLIYYSQIVNDFQKGDIAEGYSVSREKKESFPLTVTSAQKNPTAFYLCASSTGAHSYNEQFFGPGTRLTVL.

This clonotype turned up a few times. The CDR3 sequence: CASSLDRPSNQPQHF. CDR3 DNA sequence: TGTGCCAGCAGTTTAGATCGGCCTAGCAATCAGCCCCAGCATTTT. The chain links TRBV12-3 or TRBV12-4 to TRBJ1-5, with D unresolved. The CDR3 is 15 residues long. Between the trimmed V and J ends, which lost 1 base and 0 bases, there was a span of 7 bases.

This clonotype appeared a single time. The V gene is TRBV7-6, the J gene TRBJ2-3, with 8 bases that match TRBD2. V shed 2 bases, J shed 3 bases, and the junction held 4 bases outside the gene matches. Per the germline V gene, CDR1 is SGHVS and CDR2 is FNYEAQ. The CDR3 length is 15 residues. For the CDR3, the DNA is TGTGCCAGCAGCTTATACGGGGGGGCTACAGATACGCAGTATTTT. As protein: CASSLYGGATDTQYF.